Sequencing of this T cell receptor beta chain was carried out in a study of CD8+ T cells in alopecia areata. RNA was isolated and reverse transcribed to cDNA, the sequencing template. Sequencing was performed with immunoSEQ multiplex PCR; in TCRdb, only in-frame clones are kept and a portion is missing. The table shows about 210,000 clones, with approximately 70% occurring only once. V trimming: 5 bases; J trimming: 2 bases; junction bases outside the gene matches: 10. The CDR3 length is 15 residues. Germline CDR1 reads GTSNPN; CDR2 reads SVGIG (reference sequence). In its sample, this clone was seen a few times. Its antigen is undetermined. Regarding treatment: oral pan-JAK inhibitor, 5-10 mg twice daily. Study conclusions and caveats: The study found tofacitinib significantly decreased scalp clonality and expanded CD8+ clones among the top 100.

This material consisted of CD4+ T cells sorted from blood, taken between weeks 44 and 45, from a patient treated with tofacitinib. The rearrangement links TRBV30 to TRBJ1-1, with 8 bases that match TRBD1. This TCR came from a human donor with alopecia areata. The CDR3 reads CAWEPLGQGNTEAFF. CDR3 in DNA: TGTGCCTGGGAGCCCCTCGGACAGGGTAACACTGAAGCTTTCTTT. Filled out from reference TRBV30 and TRBJ1-1, the complete variable domain reads SQTIHQWPATLVQPVGSPLSLECTVEGTSNPNLYWYRQAAGRGLQLLFYSVGIGQISSEVPQNLSASRPQDRQFILSSKKLLLSDSGFYLCAWEPLGQGNTEAFFGQGTRLTVV.